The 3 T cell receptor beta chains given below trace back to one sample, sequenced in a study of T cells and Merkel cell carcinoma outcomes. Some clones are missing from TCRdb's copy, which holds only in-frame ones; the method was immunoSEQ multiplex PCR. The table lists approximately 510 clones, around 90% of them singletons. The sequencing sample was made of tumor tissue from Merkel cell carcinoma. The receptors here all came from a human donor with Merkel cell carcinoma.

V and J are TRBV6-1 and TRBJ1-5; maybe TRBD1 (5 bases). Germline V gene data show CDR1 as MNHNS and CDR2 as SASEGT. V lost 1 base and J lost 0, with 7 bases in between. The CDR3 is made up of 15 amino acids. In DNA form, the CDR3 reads TGTGCCAGCAGTGAAGGACAGTTTAGCAATCAGCCCCAGCATTTT. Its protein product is CASSEGQFSNQPQHF.

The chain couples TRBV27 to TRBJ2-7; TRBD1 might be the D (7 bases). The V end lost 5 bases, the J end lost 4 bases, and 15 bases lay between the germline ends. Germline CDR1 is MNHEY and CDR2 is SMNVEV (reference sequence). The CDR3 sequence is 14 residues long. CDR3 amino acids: CASSLTRGRYEQYF. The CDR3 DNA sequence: TGTGCCAGCAGTCTCACCAGGGGGAGGTACGAGCAGTACTTC.

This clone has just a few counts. The CDR3 spells CASSYAKQGYGYTF. The CDR3 DNA sequence: TGTGCCAGCAGTTACGCAAAACAGGGCTATGGCTACACCTTC. V and J are TRBV6-5 and TRBJ1-2, with D perhaps TRBD1 (6 bases). The CDR3 has 14 amino acids. Germline loops: CDR1 MNHEY, CDR2 SVGAGI. Trimming stripped 2 bases from V and 4 bases from J, with 11 bases between.